The sequence of this TCR beta chain was determined in a study of molecular identifiers for immune sequencing clone quantification. Study results and limitations: Jurkat TCR RNA spiked in from one cell (amid over 850,000 naive cells) was reportedly detectable.

In preparing bulk TCR libraries, previously described methods and listed TCR primers were used. TCRdb reprocessed the PCR reads with MiXCR, giving one entry per CDR3 protein. The table has about 640,000 distinct CDR3 sequences, 15% to 20% seen once; the top ten hold 0.85% to 0.9%. This clonotype was picked up many times. Its antigen is not identified. Sequenced input: naive CD8+ T cells from blood, with Jurkat cell RNA spiked in. Subset denoted: FACS-sorted CD8+CD4-CCR7+CD45RA+ naive T cells. This sequence originates from a human donor in good health. Some libraries in this study had Jurkat cell RNA spiked in.

DNA of the CDR3: TGCGCCAGCAGCCAAGATTTGCAGGGTTCCTTTACCCACTTCGAAGCTTTCTTT. Translation: CASSQDLQGSFTHFEAFF. The chain has TRBV4-3 and TRBJ1-1; D is possibly TRBD1 (5 bases). With 0 bases removed from V and 8 bases from J, the gap between germline ends came to 25 bases. Germline V gives CDR1 LGHNA, CDR2 YSLEER. The CDR3 spans 18 residues.